This entry lists 17 T cell receptor beta chains sequenced from one sample in a study of blood T cell repertoires in COVID-19. Profiled with immunoSEQ multiplex PCR; TCRdb holds only in-frame clones, not every one. The sample yields roughly 200,000 clones, 80% to 90% seen once. Material: peripheral blood. Receptor source: a man between 60 and 75 years old with acute or convalescent COVID-19.

This clone has a single count. The chain carries TRBV9 and TRBJ2-4; 11 nucleotides agree with TRBD1. Germline lookup yields CDR1 SGDLS and CDR2 YYNGEE. This CDR3 region has 18 residues. The V segment lost 3 bases and the J segment 0 bases; nucleotides outside the gene matches: 8. CDR3 coding DNA: TGTGCCAGCAGCGGCCGGGACAGGGGGGGATTAGCCAAAAACATTCAGTACTTC. Protein sequence: CASSGRDRGGLAKNIQYF. The full variable domain, in which reference TRBV9 and TRBJ2-4 provide the parts outside the CDR3, is DSGVTQTPKHLITATGQRVTLRCSPRSGDLSVYWYQQSLDQGLQFLIQYYNGEERAKGNILERFSAQQFPDLHSELNLSSLELGDSALYFCASSGRDRGGLAKNIQYFGAGTRLSVL.

The chain has TRBV6-5 and TRBJ2-3; 10 nucleotides agree with TRBD2. Per the germline V gene, CDR1 is MNHEY and CDR2 is SVGAGI. The J segment lost 6 bases and the V segment lost 2 bases, leaving 8 bases of the junction unmatched. CDR3 length: 16 amino acids. The CDR3 DNA follows: TGTGCCAGCAGTTACAAGGGACTAGCGTCCCGGGATACGCAGTATTTT. Amino acids: CASSYKGLASRDTQYF.

This chain's CDR3 is CASSQDPPPPSGRIYEQYF. DNA for the CDR3: TGCGCCAGCAGCCAAGACCCCCCTCCTCCTAGCGGGAGGATCTACGAGCAGTACTTC. The rearrangement links TRBV4-1 to TRBJ2-7, with 11 positions matching TRBD2. Trimming cost V 0 bases and J 3 bases; bases outside gene matches: 13. There are 19 residues in the CDR3. Germline V gene lookup returns CDR1 MGHRA and CDR2 YSYEKL.

The rearrangement links TRBV19 to TRBJ2-2, with 7 positions matching TRBD2. Germline lookup yields CDR1 LNHDA and CDR2 SQIVND (reference sequence). The trim removed 3 bases at V and 3 bases at J, leaving 10 bases unmatched. The CDR3 spans 17 residues. DNA for the CDR3: TGTGCCAGTAGTATTCCTAGCGGCCCTGGGGACACCGGGGAGCTGTTTTTT. Amino acids: CASSIPSGPGDTGELFF.

As DNA, the CDR3 is TGTGCCAGCAGCGTAGTAGGGGGCACAGATACGCAGTATTTT. It encodes CASSVVGGTDTQYF. V is TRBV9 and J is TRBJ2-3, with TRBD1 as a possible D gene (5 bases). Trimming took 0 bases from V and 1 from J, leaving 6 bases between them. CDR3 length: 14 amino acids. CDR1 is SGDLS, CDR2 YYNGEE, per germline.

The rearrangement uses TRBV3-1 (or the pseudogene TRBV3-2) and TRBJ1-1; D may be TRBD1 (5 bases). Deletions cut 2 bases from V and 4 bases from J, with 14 bases between. Germline CDR1 and CDR2: LGHDT and YNNKEL (reference sequence). The CDR3 runs to 15 residues. CDR3 nucleotide sequence: TGTGCCAGCAGCCAATGGAGGGAAAGGGGCACTGAAGCTTTCTTT. Protein product: CASSQWRERGTEAFF.

Comments on this clone: Other DNA sequences from this sample encode an identical CDR3 as well. The J gene is TRBJ1-2, the V gene TRBV28; 9 nucleotides line up with TRBD1. V gave up 2 bases and J gave up 2 bases; unmatched junction bases: 3. CDR3 length equals 15 residues. Per the germline V gene, CDR1 is MDHEN and CDR2 is SYDVKM. CDR3 in DNA: TGTGCCAGCAGTTTACGGGACAGGGTGAACTATGGCTACACCTTC. Protein product: CASSLRDRVNYGYTF.

A remark on this clone: The same CDR3 is also encoded by other DNA sequences in this sample. The gene calls are TRBV10-3 and TRBJ1-4; TRBD1 is a possible D gene (5 bases). The CDR3 is 15 amino acids. The germline gives CDR1 ENHRY, CDR2 SYGVKD. V shed 0 bases and J shed 2 bases, with 7 bases lying between them. The CDR3 loop is CAISESRGTNEKLFF. CDR3 nucleotide sequence: TGTGCCATCAGTGAGTCTAGGGGTACTAATGAAAAACTGTTTTTT.

This chain uses TRBV28 with TRBJ2-7, with D tentatively TRBD1 (5 bases). V dropped 7 bases and J dropped 0 bases, with 28 bases sitting between them. This CDR3 is 19 amino acids long. Germline CDR1 is MDHEN and CDR2 is SYDVKM. Here the CDR3 DNA reads TGTGCCAGCACCCGATGGGGCGGTACACTGCGTCTTAGCTCCTACGAGCAGTACTTC. Translated, it gives CASTRWGGTLRLSSYEQYF. Variable domain in full (rest from reference TRBV28 and TRBJ2-7): DVKVTQSSRYLVKRTGEKVFLECVQDMDHENMFWYRQDPGLGLRLIYFSYDVKMKEKGDIPEGYSVSREKKERFSLILESASTNQTSMYLCASTRWGGTLRLSSYEQYFGPGTRLTVT.

The gene calls are TRBV6-4 and TRBJ1-6, with TRBD1 matching over 9 bases. This CDR3 has 14 residues. CDR1 is MRHNA and CDR2 is SNTAGT in the germline V gene. With V trimmed by 6 bases and J by 7 bases, 4 bases remained unmatched. CDR3 nucleotide sequence: TGTGCCAGCAGACCGACAGGGGGGAATTCACCCCTCCACTTT. It specifies CASRPTGGNSPLHF.

The rearrangement uses TRBV7-3 and TRBJ2-1; D possibly corresponds to TRBD2 (6 bases). The CDR3 totals 13 residues. V lost 8 bases and J 7 bases, leaving 15 bases between the germline ends. CDR1 is SGHTA, CDR2 FQGTGA, per germline. The DNA for the CDR3 is TGTGCCAGCGGGGGGTTAGGGTTTAATGAGCAGTTCTTC. It is translated as CASGGLGFNEQFF.

The rearrangement links TRBV6-5 to TRBJ2-7; 7 bases match TRBD1. This CDR3 contains 14 residues. Trimming cost V 6 bases and J 2 bases; bases outside gene matches: 7. CDR1 MNHEY and CDR2 SVGAGI come from the germline V gene. For the CDR3, the DNA is TGTGCCAGCAGGTCGGGACAGAAAACCTACGAGCAGTACTTC. Translated: CASRSGQKTYEQYF.

This chain uses TRBV12-3 or TRBV12-4 with TRBJ2-7; D remains unclear. The CDR3 is made up of 11 amino acids. Trimming left V 5 bases short and J 7 bases short, with 9 bases between. The CDR3 reads CASSRLGEQYF. The CDR3 DNA follows: TGTGCCAGCAGTCGACTTGGAGAGCAGTACTTC.

The V call is TRBV19, the J call TRBJ2-1, with 9 bases aligning to TRBD2. The CDR3 runs to 17 residues. V lost 5 bases to trimming and J lost 0 bases; unmatched junction nucleotides: 8. Germline V gene data show CDR1 as LNHDA and CDR2 as SQIVND (reference sequence). DNA for the CDR3: TGTGCCAGTAGTCCAAGGTTAGCGGGAGACTCCTACAATGAGCAGTTCTTC. Protein product: CASSPRLAGDSYNEQFF.

V gene TRBV27 combines with J gene TRBJ1-2, with D possibly TRBD1 on 5 matching bases. V dropped 2 bases and J dropped 5 bases, with 12 bases sitting between them. From germline, CDR1 is MNHEY and CDR2 SMNVEV (reference sequence). The CDR3 has 14 residues. The CDR3 bases are TGTGCCAGCAGTTTAAGGCAGGGCGGATATGGCTACACCTTC. This gives the protein CASSLRQGGYGYTF.

This chain uses TRBV30 with TRBJ2-7; D is perhaps TRBD1 (6 bases). The CDR3 is 15 residues long. From germline, CDR1 is GTSNPN and CDR2 SVGIG (reference sequence). With 3 bases removed from V and 0 bases from J, the gap between germline ends came to 15 bases. The CDR3 loop reads CAWRDLDRSSYEQYF. In DNA form, the CDR3 reads TGTGCCTGGAGAGACCTTGACAGGAGCTCCTACGAGCAGTACTTC. Full variable domain (missing parts from reference TRBV30 and TRBJ2-7): SQTIHQWPATLVQPVGSPLSLECTVEGTSNPNLYWYRQAAGRGLQLLFYSVGIGQISSEVPQNLSASRPQDRQFILSSKKLLLSDSGFYLCAWRDLDRSSYEQYFGPGTRLTVT.

The rearrangement joins TRBV6-5 to TRBJ1-2; TRBD1 aligns across 9 bases. Germline V gives CDR1 MNHEY, CDR2 SVGAGI. The CDR3 spans 13 residues. J was trimmed by 6 bases and V by 6 bases; bases with no gene match: 5. The CDR3 reads CASRRGQGNGYTF. In DNA, the CDR3 is TGTGCCAGCAGACGAGGACAGGGGAATGGCTACACCTTC.